The next 6 T cell receptor beta chains were all read from a single sample in a study of Ad26.COV2.S vaccination and SARS-CoV-2 variants. Profiled with immunoSEQ multiplex PCR; TCRdb holds only in-frame clones, not every one. The sample consists of 250,000 to 300,000 clones, about 89% of them appearing once. Indicated treatment: around 19 received Ad26.COV2.S at low or high dose, single or two shots; five or six received placebo; per-sample allocation not given. Material that was analyzed had been drawn on day 63 after the first vaccine or placebo injection. The source was peripheral blood, collected in a trial of Ad26.COV2.S vaccine versus placebo. These receptors were collected from a person between 18 and 65 years old who received the Ad26.COV2.S COVID-19 vaccine or a placebo.

The chain recombines TRBV12-5 with TRBJ2-1; 11 bases are a match to TRBD2. The junction had 7 bases not matched to a gene; V was cut back by 4 bases and J by 5 bases. The CDR3 is made up of 16 amino acids. The germline V gene encodes CDR1 LGHNT and CDR2 FRNRAP. In nucleotides, the CDR3 is TGTGCTAGTGGTTGGTTAGCGGGAGGGTCAAACAATGAGCAGTTCTTC. This sequence encodes CASGWLAGGSNNEQFF. The variable domain in full, with the rest retrieved from reference TRBV12-5 and TRBJ2-1, is DARVTQTPRHKVTEMGQEVTMRCQPILGHNTVFWYRQTMMQGLELLAYFRNRAPLDDSGMPKDRFSAEMPDATLATLKIQPSEPRDSAVYFCASGWLAGGSNNEQFFGPGTRLTVL.

This clone appeared a single time. The chain is built from TRBV7-9 and TRBJ1-2; D unresolved. This CDR3 is built from 14 residues. Germline V gene sequence: CDR1 SEHNR, CDR2 FQNEAQ (reference sequence). Trimming pared 6 bases from V and 4 bases from J, leaving 15 bases between. Here the CDR3 DNA reads TGTGCCAGCAGACCGGGCCAACTAATCTATGGCTACACCTTC. Translating gives CASRPGQLIYGYTF. Full variable domain (missing parts from reference TRBV7-9 and TRBJ1-2): DTGVSQNPRHKITKRGQNVTFRCDPISEHNRLYWYRQTLGQGPEFLTYFQNEAQLEKSRLLSDRFSAERPKGSFSTLEIQRTEQGDSAMYLCASRPGQLIYGYTFGSGTRLTVV.

V is TRBV6-5 and J is TRBJ2-1, with D tentatively TRBD1 (5 bases). Trimming removed 0 bases at V and 6 bases at J, with 9 bases between. This CDR3 is 14 amino acids long. CDR1 is MNHEY and CDR2 is SVGAGI in the germline V gene. DNA for the CDR3: TGTGCCAGCAGTTACTCATATCAGGGCAATGAGCAGTTCTTC. This encodes CASSYSYQGNEQFF.

The chain links TRBV3-1 (or the pseudogene TRBV3-2) to TRBJ1-6, with D unclear. The CDR3 loop spans 15 amino acids. Germline V gene sequence: CDR1 LGHDT, CDR2 YNNKEL (reference sequence). V was shortened by 1 base and J by 10 bases, with 14 bases between the two germline ends. For the CDR3, the DNA is TGTGCCAGCAGCCAAGGGTACGGGTTGGGGTCACCCCTCCACTTT. Its protein is CASSQGYGLGSPLHF.

This chain connects TRBV19 to TRBJ2-5; maybe TRBD1 (5 bases). In germline, CDR1 is LNHDA, CDR2 SQIVND (reference sequence). V was clipped by 1 base and J by 4 bases, with 7 bases between them. The CDR3 has 13 residues. CDR3 region: CASSIGGRETQYF. CDR3 coding DNA: TGTGCCAGTAGTATAGGGGGCCGAGAGACCCAGTACTTC.

V and J are TRBV5-4 and TRBJ2-1; no reliable D call. Trimming removed 4 bases from V and 4 bases from J, with 3 bases in between. The germline V gene encodes CDR1 SGHNT and CDR2 YYREEE (reference sequence). The CDR3 covers 11 residues. Written as DNA, the CDR3 is TGTGCCAGCAGCAGATACAATGAGCAGTTCTTC. Amino acid sequence: CASSRYNEQFF. Complete variable domain (other parts from reference TRBV5-4 and TRBJ2-1): ETGVTQSPTHLIKTRGQQVTLRCSSQSGHNTVSWYQQALGQGPQFIFQYYREEENGRGNFPPRFSGLQFPNYSSELNVNALELDDSALYLCASSRYNEQFFGPGTRLTVL.